This T cell receptor (beta chain) was captured in a study of long-term antiretroviral therapy in people with HIV. Germline CDR1 MDHEN, CDR2 SYDVKM. The CDR3 consists of 15 residues. V was pared by 7 bases and J by 7 bases, with 9 bases of the junction left unmatched. Remarks on this clone: The antigen is undetermined.

HIV-positive participants all received treatment in the United States. Study-level points and caveats: Clonal populations expanded prior to ART predominated within the repertoire at all time points. Post-ART samples showed increased diversity that remained below transplant donor control levels.

Sequencing used immunoSEQ v3.0 at survey level. Profiling relied on immunoSEQ multiplex PCR, and the TCRdb table lists in-frame clones only, not all of them. The sample yields roughly 17,000 clones, roughly nine tenths seen once. The chain has TRBV28 and TRBJ1-6, with TRBD1 identical over 8 bases. The sequencing used unsorted PBMCs, collected 3 years after starting antiretroviral therapy. The clonotype originates from a man in his fifties or sixties with HIV. CDR3 in DNA: TGTGCCAGCACAGATACAGGGGGATCAAATTCACCCCTCCACTTT. This gives the protein CASTDTGGSNSPLHF.